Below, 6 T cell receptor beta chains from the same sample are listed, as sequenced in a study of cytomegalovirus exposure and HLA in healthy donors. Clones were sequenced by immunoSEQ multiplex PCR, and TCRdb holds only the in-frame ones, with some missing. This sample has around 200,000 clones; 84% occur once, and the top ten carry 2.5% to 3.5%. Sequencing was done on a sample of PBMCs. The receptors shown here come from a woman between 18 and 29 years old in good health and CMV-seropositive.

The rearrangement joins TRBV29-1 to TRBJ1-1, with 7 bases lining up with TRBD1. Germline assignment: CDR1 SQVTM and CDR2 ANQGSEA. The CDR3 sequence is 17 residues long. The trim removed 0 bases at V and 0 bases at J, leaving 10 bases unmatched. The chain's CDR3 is CSVEEELTGLLNTEAFF. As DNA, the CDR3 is TGCAGCGTTGAAGAGGAATTGACAGGGCTCTTGAACACTGAAGCTTTCTTT.

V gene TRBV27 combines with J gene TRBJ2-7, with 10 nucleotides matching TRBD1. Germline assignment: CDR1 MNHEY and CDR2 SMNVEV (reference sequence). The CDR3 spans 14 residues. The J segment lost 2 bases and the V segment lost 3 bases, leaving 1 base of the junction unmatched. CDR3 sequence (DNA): TGTGCCAGCAGTTTGGGGACAGGGGCCTACGAGCAGTACTTC. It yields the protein CASSLGTGAYEQYF.

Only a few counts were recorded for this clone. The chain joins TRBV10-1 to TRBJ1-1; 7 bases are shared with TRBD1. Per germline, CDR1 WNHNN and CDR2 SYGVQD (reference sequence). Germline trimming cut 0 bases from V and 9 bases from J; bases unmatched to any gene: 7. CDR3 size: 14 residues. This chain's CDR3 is CASSESGAGGKAFF. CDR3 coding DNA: TGCGCCAGCAGTGAGTCTGGGGCAGGGGGGAAAGCTTTCTTT.

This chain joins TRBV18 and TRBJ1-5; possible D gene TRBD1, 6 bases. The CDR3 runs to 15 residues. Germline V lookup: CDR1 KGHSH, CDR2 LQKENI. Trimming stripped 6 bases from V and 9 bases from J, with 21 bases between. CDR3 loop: CASSPGTPEGRPQHF. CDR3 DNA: TGTGCCAGCTCCCCCGGGACACCCGAGGGGAGGCCCCAGCATTTT.

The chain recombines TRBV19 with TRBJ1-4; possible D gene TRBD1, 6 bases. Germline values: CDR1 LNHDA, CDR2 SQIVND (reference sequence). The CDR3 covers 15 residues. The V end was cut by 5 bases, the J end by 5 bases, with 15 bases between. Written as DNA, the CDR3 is TGTGCCAGTAGTCTCACAGGGAATAGAAATGAAAAACTGTTTTTT. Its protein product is CASSLTGNRNEKLFF.

The CDR3 DNA reads TGTGCCAGCAGTTACTCGACCGGGTACGAGCAGTACTTC. Translating it yields CASSYSTGYEQYF. The chain links TRBV6-5 to TRBJ2-7, with D unclear. The CDR3 spans 13 residues. The V gene lost 0 bases and the J gene lost 4 bases, with 7 bases spanning the gap. Germline V CDR1 and CDR2: MNHEY, SVGAGI.